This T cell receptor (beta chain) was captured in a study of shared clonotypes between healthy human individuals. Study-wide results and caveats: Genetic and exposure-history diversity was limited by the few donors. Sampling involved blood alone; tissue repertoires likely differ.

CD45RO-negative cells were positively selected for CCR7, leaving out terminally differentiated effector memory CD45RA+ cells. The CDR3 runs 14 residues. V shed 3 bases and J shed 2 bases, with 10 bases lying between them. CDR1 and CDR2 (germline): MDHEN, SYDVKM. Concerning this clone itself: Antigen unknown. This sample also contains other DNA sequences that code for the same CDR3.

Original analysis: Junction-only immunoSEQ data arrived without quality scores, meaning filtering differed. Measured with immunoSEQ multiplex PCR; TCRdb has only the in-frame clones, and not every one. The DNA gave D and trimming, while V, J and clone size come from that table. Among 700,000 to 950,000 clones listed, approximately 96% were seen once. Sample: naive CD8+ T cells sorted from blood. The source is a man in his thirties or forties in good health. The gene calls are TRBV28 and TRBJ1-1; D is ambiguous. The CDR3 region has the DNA TGTGCCAGCAGTTTGACGGGGATTAACACTGAAGCTTTCTTT. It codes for CASSLTGINTEAFF.